The clone carrying this TCR beta chain occurred once. As yet, its antigen is unknown. Some clones are missing from TCRdb's copy, which holds only in-frame ones; the method was immunoSEQ multiplex PCR. There are about 38,000 clones in the sample; roughly 95% occur only once, and roughly 4% lies in the top ten. Time point given: new active TB diagnosis, blood taken before or within 7 days of starting treatment. Each clinical donor contributed on average about 96,000 T cells from unsorted cryopreserved PBMC. These data are taken from a study of T cells in tuberculosis. About the study: Within 7 days of starting treatment, or before, PBMC were stored. Overall study results and limits: Shorter CDR3-alpha in active tuberculosis partly drove smaller distances. Active tuberculosis cases were adults; controls were adolescents.

Germline V CDR1 and CDR2: SGHTA, FQGTGA. CDR3 size: 13 residues. V was trimmed by 6 bases and J by 4 bases, leaving 12 bases between them. The source was PBMCs, collected at tuberculosis diagnosis. The receptor's source is an adult with tuberculosis. This sequence joins TRBV7-3 and TRBJ1-1, with D perhaps matching TRBD1 (5 bases). The CDR3 region has the DNA TGTGCCAGCAGTTTCACAGGAGCCACTGAAGCTTTCTTT. Protein: CASSFTGATEAFF. The variable domain in full, completed from reference TRBV7-3 and TRBJ1-1, reads GAGVSQTPSNKVTEKGKYVELRCDPISGHTALYWYRQSLGQGPEFLIYFQGTGAADDSGLPNDRFFAVRPEGSVSTLKIQRTERGDSAVYLCASSFTGATEAFFGQGTRLTVV.